Described below is a single T cell receptor beta chain sequence and its context. Since a much larger clone is just one base distant, this may be a read error. This sample was included in a study of regulatory T cells in long-lasting Graves disease. The CDR3 extends over 17 amino acids. V lost 0 bases and J 7 bases, leaving 24 bases between the germline ends. Germline CDR1 DFQATT, CDR2 SNEGSKA (reference sequence). Time point: newly diagnosed GD, antithyroid drugs for less than 3 months. The TCR library was prepared using RNA isolated from PBMCs. CDR3-region Arm-PCR and iRepertoire HTBI primers produced the TCR beta libraries. TCRdb re-analysed the multiplex PCR reads in MiXCR, keeping a single row per CDR3 protein. The table has hundreds of thousands of distinct CDR3 sequences, under 20% seen once. In addition, the sample was reused for a study of T cells in Graves' hyperthyroidism and ophthalmopathy.

The chain links TRBV20-1 to TRBJ1-2; D is possibly TRBD1 (5 bases). The sequence was collected from a woman in her twenties or thirties with Graves disease. This specimen consisted of peripheral blood mononuclear cells (PBMCs), obtained at new diagnosis, from a patient treated with antithyroid drugs. The CDR3: CSARDPLAWGRDSGYTF. The DNA of the CDR3 is TGCAGTGCTAGAGATCCTCTGGCATGGGGCCGGGATTCTGGCTACACCTTC.